The sequence of this TCR beta chain was determined in a study of blood T cell repertoires in COVID-19. This table comes from immunoSEQ multiplex PCR, and its TCRdb copy is limited to in-frame clones, with some not included. The profile covers approximately 330,000 clones, with 87% appearing a single time and approximately 10% taken by the ten largest. There are 15 residues in the CDR3. Germline V gene sequence: CDR1 MNHEY, CDR2 SVGAGI. Trimming removed 8 bases at V and 5 bases at J, with 21 bases between. The sample taken for sequencing was peripheral blood. This TCR derives from a man aged 25-45 years with COVID-19, enrolled during active disease. The chain links TRBV6-5 to TRBJ1-2; D possibly corresponds to TRBD1 (6 bases). CDR3 DNA sequence: TGTGCCAGCCAGGACAGCATTATCTTTGCTTATGGCTACACCTTC. Translating it yields CASQDSIIFAYGYTF.